This T cell receptor (beta chain) is from a study of control samples from healthy donors and cancer patients. Produced via immunoSEQ multiplex PCR; TCRdb's table is partial and in-frame only. The data contain some 150,000 clones, roughly 89% of them seen just once; the ten biggest clones take up about 1.6%. The V gene lost 1 base and the J gene lost 3 bases, with 9 bases spanning the gap. The germline CDR1 and CDR2 sequences are SGHTA and FQGNSA. The length of the CDR3 is 14 residues. Sample: blood. This rearrangement joins TRBV7-2 to TRBJ1-1, with a weak D call TRBD1 (6 bases). The source is a woman in her twenties or thirties in good health. Here the CDR3 reads CASSLGWGHTEAFF. The CDR3 nucleotides read TGTGCCAGCAGCTTAGGCTGGGGGCACACTGAAGCTTTCTTT.